The 30 T cell receptor beta chains below were found in one sample sequenced in a study of blood T cell repertoires in COVID-19. TCRdb's table, derived via immunoSEQ multiplex PCR, lists solely in-frame clones and lacks some. The sample holds under 120,000 clones, roughly 81% seen once. The sequenced sample was peripheral blood. The receptors originated from a human donor in a cohort sampled during active COVID-19.

The CDR3 nucleotides are TGTGCCAGCAGCCGTACAGGTCTCACCGGGGAGCTGTTTTTT. Translation gives CASSRTGLTGELFF. This chain joins TRBV9 and TRBJ2-2, with a tentative D call TRBD1 (5 bases). The germline V gene has CDR1 SGDLS and CDR2 YYNGEE. This CDR3 has 14 amino acids. Trimming cost V 4 bases and J 4 bases, with 11 bases left between them.

The genes are TRBV11-2 and TRBJ2-2; 10 nucleotides match TRBD1. V shed 4 bases and J 6 bases; nucleotides not matched to a gene: 11. This CDR3 is built from 17 residues. Germline values: CDR1 SGHAT, CDR2 FQNNGV. The CDR3 here is CASSSRRDRGSSGELFF. CDR3 DNA sequence: TGTGCCAGCAGCTCGCGGAGGGACAGGGGATCGTCCGGGGAGCTGTTTTTT.

The chain carries TRBV5-6 and TRBJ1-4; weak D call: TRBD1 (6 bases). CDR3 length: 16 residues. Trimming cost V 4 bases and J 2 bases, with 15 bases left between them. Looked up from germline, CDR1 is SGHDT and CDR2 is YYEEEE. The CDR3 loop reads CASSPRVGATNEKLFF. For the CDR3, the DNA is TGTGCCAGCAGCCCCCGAGTGGGGGCCACTAATGAAAAACTGTTTTTT. Full variable domain (outside the CDR3, taken from reference TRBV5-6 and TRBJ1-4): DAGVTQSPTHLIKTRGQQVTLRCSPKSGHDTVSWYQQALGQGPQFIFQYYEEEERQRGNFPDRFSGHQFPNYSSELNVNALLLGDSALYLCASSPRVGATNEKLFFGSGTQLSVL.

This clone appeared a few times. Other DNA sequences in the same sample also yield this CDR3. The CDR3 coding sequence is TGCGCCAGCAGCTTGGGACAGGGCAATGAGCAGTTCTTC. It is translated as CASSLGQGNEQFF. The chain links TRBV5-1 to TRBJ2-1; 7 bases map to TRBD1. The CDR3 runs to 13 residues. The germline gives CDR1 SGHRS, CDR2 YFSETQ. Trimming cost V 0 bases and J 6 bases; bases outside gene matches: 0.

The genes are TRBV6-5 and TRBJ1-1; TRBD1 matches 8 bases. There are 12 residues in the CDR3. J lost 6 bases, V lost 8 bases, and 5 bases had no gene match. Germline V gene lookup returns CDR1 MNHEY and CDR2 SVGAGI. CDR3 bases: TGTGCCAGCTGGACAGGGTACGCTGAAGCTTTCTTT. It specifies CASWTGYAEAFF.

This clone came up once. The rearrangement joins TRBV7-2 to TRBJ1-5, with no clear D. V was shortened by 1 base and J by 2 bases, with 6 bases between the two germline ends. CDR1 SGHTA and CDR2 FQGNSA come from the germline V gene. CDR3 length: 14 residues. Here the CDR3 DNA reads TGTGCCAGCAGCTTAGTGCAGGGCAATCAGCCCCAGCATTTT. Its translation is CASSLVQGNQPQHF.

The CDR3 DNA follows: TGCGCCAGCAGCACCGGACAGGGATCCGAGCAGTACTTC. Its translation is CASSTGQGSEQYF. J is TRBJ2-7 and V is TRBV5-1, with 8 bases matching TRBD1. The trim removed 4 bases at V and 6 bases at J, leaving 6 bases unmatched. This CDR3 has 13 residues. Germline V gene data show CDR1 as SGHRS and CDR2 as YFSETQ.

The chain joins TRBV7-9 to TRBJ1-6; D is uncertain. Germline-derived CDR1 and CDR2 are SEHNR and FQNEAQ (reference sequence). The CDR3 sequence is 16 residues long. V gave up 5 bases and J gave up 4 bases, with 15 bases separating them. The CDR3, as DNA: TGTGCCAGCAGCCTCGGGTCGAGCTCTTATAATTCACCCCTCCACTTT. Encoded protein: CASSLGSSSYNSPLHF.

V usage is TRBV4-2 and J usage is TRBJ1-2; 9 bases fit TRBD1. The CDR3 spans 14 residues. Per the germline V gene, CDR1 is LGHNA and CDR2 is YNFKEQ. Trimming at V came to 4 bases and at J to 7 bases, leaving 7 bases not matched to a gene. CDR3 region: CASSPAGQGSGYTF. CDR3 DNA sequence: TGTGCCAGCAGCCCCGCCGGACAGGGGAGTGGCTACACCTTC.

The V and J genes are TRBV2 and TRBJ2-7; 10 bases map to TRBD1. Germline V CDR1 and CDR2: SNHLY, FYNNEI. The CDR3 consists of 16 residues. The V segment lost 6 bases and the J segment 5 bases; nucleotides outside the gene matches: 13. The CDR3 protein is CASSTIWGTGVNEQYF. CDR3 in DNA: TGTGCCAGCAGCACAATCTGGGGGACAGGGGTAAACGAGCAGTACTTC.

A few counts support this clone. The J gene is TRBJ1-6, the V gene TRBV11-2; tentative D call: TRBD1 (5 bases). Germline loops: CDR1 SGHAT, CDR2 FQNNGV. This CDR3 has 14 residues. Trimming removed 3 bases from V and 6 bases from J, with 9 bases in between. The CDR3 DNA sequence: TGTGCCAGCAGCTTTCAGGGCGGTAATTCACCCCTCCACTTT. It codes for CASSFQGGNSPLHF.

V gene TRBV18 combines with J gene TRBJ1-1, with a tentative D call TRBD1 (6 bases). CDR1 and CDR2 from the germline V gene are KGHSH and LQKENI. CDR3 length: 14 amino acids. Trimming cost V 1 base and J 5 bases, with 11 bases left between them. CDR3 DNA: TGTGCCAGCTCACCACAAGGGGGAGGGACTGAAGCTTTCTTT. Protein sequence: CASSPQGGGTEAFF.

The chain combines TRBV6-1 with TRBJ1-3; TRBD1 might be the D (5 bases). The V end was cut by 0 bases, the J end by 9 bases, with 15 bases between. Per germline, CDR1 MNHNS and CDR2 SASEGT. This CDR3 is built from 15 residues. The CDR3 coding sequence is TGTGCCAGCAGTGAAGCGGGGGGTGGTATAAGCACCATATATTTT. Residues: CASSEAGGGISTIYF.

The gene calls are TRBV28 and TRBJ2-3; 13 bases are a match to TRBD2. Trimming took 9 bases from V and 4 from J; bases not matched to a gene: 25. Germline CDR1 and CDR2: MDHEN and SYDVKM. CDR3 length: 21 amino acids. As DNA, the CDR3 is TGTGCCAGTCTCAGCGGGGGACTAGCGGGAATAAATAAGCGCCTCGCAGATACGCAGTATTTT. It yields the protein CASLSGGLAGINKRLADTQYF.

The J gene is TRBJ1-2, the V gene TRBV7-9, with 9 bases that match TRBD1. The CDR3 totals 14 residues. CDR1 and CDR2 from the germline V gene are SEHNR and FQNEAQ (reference sequence). V shed 5 bases, J shed 3 bases, and the junction held 4 bases outside the gene matches. CDR3 loop: CASSPGQGDYGYTF. The CDR3 nucleotides read TGTGCCAGCAGCCCGGGACAGGGTGACTATGGCTACACCTTC.

V and J are TRBV4-3 and TRBJ1-1; D may be TRBD1 (5 bases). The CDR3 extends over 14 amino acids. Trimming shortened V by 0 bases and J by 1 base, and 6 bases separated the two germline ends. Germline values: CDR1 LGHNA, CDR2 YSLEER. The CDR3 sequence: CASSQEGGNTEAFF. CDR3 nucleotide sequence: TGCGCCAGCAGCCAAGAGGGGGGGAACACTGAAGCTTTCTTT.

The chain uses TRBV10-3 and TRBJ2-1; 14 bases agree with TRBD2. V lost 5 bases to trimming and J lost 7 bases; unmatched junction nucleotides: 4. The CDR3 has 15 amino acids. In germline, CDR1 is ENHRY, CDR2 SYGVKD. The DNA for the CDR3 is TGTGCCATCAGTCCGACTAGCGGGGGGGCGAATGAGCAGTTCTTC. Amino acid sequence: CAISPTSGGANEQFF.

This chain connects TRBV5-1 to TRBJ1-2; TRBD1 might be the D (5 bases). CDR1 and CDR2 from the germline V gene are SGHRS and YFSETQ. V gave up 0 bases and J gave up 8 bases, with 14 bases separating them. The length of the CDR3 is 14 residues. CDR3 region: CASSLALGAEGYTF. In nucleotides, the CDR3 is TGCGCCAGCAGCTTGGCCTTAGGGGCGGAAGGCTACACCTTC. The full variable domain, completed using reference TRBV5-1 and TRBJ1-2, is KAGVTQTPRYLIKTRGQQVTLSCSPISGHRSVSWYQQTPGQGLQFLFEYFSETQRNKGNFPGRFSGRQFSNSRSEMNVSTLELGDSALYLCASSLALGAEGYTFGSGTRLTVV.

The chain is built from TRBV6-2 or TRBV6-3 and TRBJ2-2; D uncertain. Germline V gene data show CDR1 as MNHEY and CDR2 as SVGEGT. The CDR3 is made up of 13 amino acids. V dropped 5 bases and J dropped 0 bases, with 4 bases sitting between them. CDR3 loop: CASSQSNTGELFF. The CDR3 DNA reads as TGTGCCAGCAGTCAATCGAACACCGGGGAGCTGTTTTTT.

CDR3 in amino acids: CASSFGGSYNEQFF. CDR3 DNA sequence: TGTGCCAGCAGCTTCGGGGGTTCCTACAATGAGCAGTTCTTC. V and J are TRBV7-9 and TRBJ2-1; TRBD2 is a possible D gene (6 bases). Per the germline V gene, CDR1 is SEHNR and CDR2 is FQNEAQ (reference sequence). Trimming stripped 3 bases from V and 1 base from J, with 7 bases between. The CDR3 contains 14 residues.

The chain carries TRBV3-1 (or the pseudogene TRBV3-2) and TRBJ1-2, with D possibly being TRBD1 (6 bases). CDR1 is LGHDT, CDR2 YNNKEL, per germline (reference sequence). Trimming removed 1 base from V and 8 bases from J, with 20 bases in between. CDR3 length equals 16 residues. CDR3 DNA: TGTGCCAGCAGCCAAGGGGGGCGGAATTCGAATCAGGGCTACACCTTC. Translated, it gives CASSQGGRNSNQGYTF.

The rearrangement links TRBV27 to TRBJ2-1; 7 nucleotides align to TRBD2. The CDR3 is made up of 17 amino acids. Germline V gene data show CDR1 as MNHEY and CDR2 as SMNVEV (reference sequence). Trimming at V came to 1 base and at J to 3 bases, leaving 9 bases not matched to a gene. Here the CDR3 reads CASSLWGGQNFYNEQFF. The CDR3 nucleotides are TGTGCCAGCAGTTTATGGGGAGGGCAGAACTTCTACAATGAGCAGTTCTTC.

This clone was counted once. J is TRBJ2-2 and V is TRBV24-1, with TRBD2 as a possible D gene (5 bases). The germline V gene has CDR1 KGHDR and CDR2 SFDVKD. Between the trimmed V and J ends, which lost 4 bases and 1 base, there was a span of 12 bases. The CDR3 is 16 amino acids. CDR3 sequence reads: CATSEEGRGNTGELFF. In DNA, the CDR3 is TGTGCCACCAGTGAAGAAGGACGGGGGAACACCGGGGAGCTGTTTTTT.

This clone was detected once. The chain has TRBV19 and TRBJ2-5; D is perhaps TRBD1 (6 bases). The CDR3 has 14 residues. The V end lost 5 bases, the J end lost 3 bases, and 13 bases lay between the germline ends. CDR1 LNHDA and CDR2 SQIVND come from the germline V gene (reference sequence). The CDR3 reads CASSRKGDKETQYF. The CDR3 DNA follows: TGTGCCAGTAGTCGTAAGGGGGACAAAGAGACCCAGTACTTC.

V is TRBV7-8 and J is TRBJ2-5; TRBD1 is a possible D gene (6 bases). This CDR3 spans 13 amino acids. V was pared by 4 bases and J by 3 bases, with 9 bases between. CDR1 is SGHVS, CDR2 FQNEAQ, per germline. CDR3 amino acids: CASSSGQKETQYF. CDR3 nucleotides: TGTGCCAGCAGCTCCGGACAGAAAGAGACCCAGTACTTC.

The V call is TRBV7-2, the J call TRBJ2-5; no definite D call. Germline V gene lookup returns CDR1 SGHTA and CDR2 FQGNSA. V lost 4 bases to trimming and J lost 4 bases, with 13 bases between them. This CDR3 region has 14 residues. Here the CDR3 reads CASSSPYYGETQYF. CDR3 in DNA: TGTGCCAGCAGCTCGCCTTACTACGGAGAGACCCAGTACTTC.

The rearrangement joins TRBV6-5 to TRBJ2-1; D remains unclear. CDR3 length equals 13 residues. Germline CDR1 is MNHEY and CDR2 is SVGAGI. Trimming pared 5 bases from V and 13 bases from J, leaving 18 bases between. The CDR3 coding sequence is TGTGCCAGCAGTCCCCAGGTTGCGACGGTACAGTTCTTC. Translation gives CASSPQVATVQFF.

The rearrangement joins TRBV3-1 (or the pseudogene TRBV3-2) to TRBJ2-5; TRBD2 agrees at 7 bases. The CDR3 runs to 14 residues. Germline assignment: CDR1 LGHDT and CDR2 YNNKEL (reference sequence). V was pared by 2 bases and J by 5 bases, with 5 bases of the junction left unmatched. The chain's CDR3 is CASSQLGEGETQYF. The CDR3 region has the DNA TGTGCCAGCAGCCAACTAGGGGAGGGGGAGACCCAGTACTTC.

The rearrangement uses TRBV7-8 and TRBJ2-1, with D unclear. The CDR3 is made up of 11 amino acids. CDR1 SGHVS and CDR2 FQNEAQ come from the germline V gene. Trimming removed 5 bases at V and 6 bases at J, with 5 bases between. CDR3 DNA sequence: TGTGCCAGCAGCCTATTCAATGAGCAGTTCTTC. It yields the protein CASSLFNEQFF.

The chain couples TRBV4-2 to TRBJ2-6, with 8 bases matching TRBD1. CDR1 is LGHNA, CDR2 YNFKEQ, per germline. With 1 base clipped from V and 0 bases from J, the junction kept 11 bases outside the gene matches. This CDR3 has 20 residues. Written as DNA, the CDR3 is TGTGCCAGCAGCCAAGTTTCAATGGGAGGACAGGGCTCTGGGGCCAACGTCCTGACTTTC. It specifies CASSQVSMGGQGSGANVLTF.